The present T cell receptor (beta chain) was sequenced within a study of cytomegalovirus exposure and HLA in healthy donors. Overall study findings and caveats: CMV serostatus was the only recorded immune exposure for donors.

V shed 5 bases, J shed 4 bases, and the junction held 16 bases outside the gene matches. The CDR3 contains 18 residues. CDR1 and CDR2 (germline): SGHAT, FQNNGV. 60 Vbeta and 13 Jbeta primers were used in PCR. The repertoire was sequenced with immunoSEQ multiplex PCR; TCRdb's copy has only in-frame clones and lacks some. Among about 130,000 clones listed, 55% to 75% were seen once. As to this clone: Its cognate antigen is unknown.

The sample taken for sequencing was PBMCs. The TCR was taken from a man between 25 and 39 years old in good health and CMV-seropositive. The V call is TRBV11-2, the J call TRBJ2-5; TRBD1 aligns across 10 bases. Here the CDR3 reads CASSQGQGVGLGGETQYF. In DNA, the CDR3 is TGTGCCAGCAGCCAAGGACAGGGGGTTGGGTTGGGGGGAGAGACCCAGTACTTC.